Listed below are T cell receptor beta chains from one sample, sequenced in a study of blood T cell repertoires in COVID-19. Produced via immunoSEQ multiplex PCR; TCRdb's table is partial and in-frame only. The sample has fewer than 250,000 clones, about 86% seen once. Sequenced material: peripheral blood. The receptor set was obtained from a woman in her seventies with acute or convalescent COVID-19. Each CDR3 is given with its conserved first and last residue. Each record gives: CDR3 DNA, CDR3 protein, D gene, V gene, clone size, J gene. A D gene is named only where the DNA matches it firmly. Size tells how often a clone was seen (once, few, many) or the class of an expanded clone, and some rows leave it out.

DNA: TGTGCCAGCAGTGATCAGGGGGCCGGAAACACCATATATTTT; CDR3: CASSDQGAGNTIYF; D: TRBD1; V: TRBV2; size: once; J: TRBJ1-3
DNA: TGCGCCAGCAGCTTCCGCGGGTCCTATGGCTACACCTTC; CDR3: CASSFRGSYGYTF; D: -; V: TRBV5-1; size: -; J: TRBJ1-2
DNA: TGTGCCAGCAGCTTAGCCCACAGCTATAATTCACCCCTCCACTTT; CDR3: CASSLAHSYNSPLHF; D: -; V: TRBV7-6; size: -; J: TRBJ1-6
DNA: TGTGCCACCGCCAGGGACAGGGAAGAGACCCAGTACTTC; CDR3: CATARDREETQYF; D: TRBD1; V: TRBV11-2; size: -; J: TRBJ2-5
DNA: TGTGCCAGCAGTGAAGGGACAGGGACCCAGTACTTC; CDR3: CASSEGTGTQYF; D: TRBD1; V: TRBV2; size: -; J: TRBJ2-5
DNA: TGTGCCAGCAGCTTCGGACAGGGAGGCTACGAGCAGTACTTC; CDR3: CASSFGQGGYEQYF; D: TRBD1; V: TRBV7-2; size: -; J: TRBJ2-7
DNA: TGTGCCAGCAGCTTCCCAGGGAGAAGAGGACTAAACGAGCAGTACTTC; CDR3: CASSFPGRRGLNEQYF; D: -; V: TRBV5-4; size: -; J: TRBJ2-7
DNA: TGTGCCAGCAGCTTCCTCCAGGGGGCGTTATATGGCTACACCTTC; CDR3: CASSFLQGALYGYTF; D: TRBD1; V: TRBV7-8; size: few; J: TRBJ1-2
DNA: TGTGCCAGCAGGCGGGACAGGATAAACACTGAAGCTTTCTTT; CDR3: CASRRDRINTEAFF; D: TRBD1; V: TRBV6-4; size: -; J: TRBJ1-1
DNA: TGTGCCAGCAGTTTGCTAGACAGGCGGATGGACACTGAAGCTTTCTTT; CDR3: CASSLLDRRMDTEAFF; D: -; V: TRBV28; size: -; J: TRBJ1-1
DNA: TGTGCCACGGGGGGGGTAGCGGGTGCCGGCCTCTCCTACAATGAGCAGTTCTTC; CDR3: CATGGVAGAGLSYNEQFF; D: TRBD2; V: TRBV19; size: -; J: TRBJ2-1
DNA: TGTGCCAGCAGTTTAGCGGGAGTTTCCTACAATGAGCAGTTCTTC; CDR3: CASSLAGVSYNEQFF; D: TRBD2; V: TRBV6-2/TRBV6-3; size: -; J: TRBJ2-1
DNA: TGTGCCAGCAGTCCCGCTCAGACTAGCGGATACAATGAGCAGTTCTTC; CDR3: CASSPAQTSGYNEQFF; D: TRBD2; V: TRBV6-2/TRBV6-3; size: -; J: TRBJ2-1
DNA: TGTGCCAGCAGACTTACAGGGGACGGGGGTACGCAGTATTTT; CDR3: CASRLTGDGGTQYF; D: -; V: TRBV2; size: -; J: TRBJ2-3
DNA: TGTGCCAGTAGTTTTGCGCTTTCCTACGAGCAGTACTTC; CDR3: CASSFALSYEQYF; D: -; V: TRBV19; size: -; J: TRBJ2-7
DNA: TGTGCCAGCAGTTACGGGCAGCATGAAAAACTGTTTTTT; CDR3: CASSYGQHEKLFF; D: -; V: TRBV6-5; size: once; J: TRBJ1-4
DNA: TGTGCCACCAGCAGAGACCCCAACGGAGCGGATGGCTACACCTTC; CDR3: CATSRDPNGADGYTF; D: -; V: TRBV15; size: -; J: TRBJ1-2
DNA: TGTGCCAGCGCCACCCCGGGTCTTCAAGAGACCCAGTACTTC; CDR3: CASATPGLQETQYF; D: -; V: TRBV18; size: -; J: TRBJ2-5
DNA: TGTGCCAGCCGGTACAGGGAGCCCCAGCATTTT; CDR3: CASRYREPQHF; D: -; V: TRBV6-5; size: -; J: TRBJ1-5
DNA: TGTGCCACCAGCAGTGACCTTTTGGGCGATAACAATCAGCCCCAGCATTTT; CDR3: CATSSDLLGDNNQPQHF; D: -; V: TRBV15; size: -; J: TRBJ1-5
DNA: TGTGCCAGCAGTCGACAGGAGAACACCGGGGAGCTGTTTTTT; CDR3: CASSRQENTGELFF; D: -; V: TRBV6-5; size: -; J: TRBJ2-2
DNA: TGTGCCAGTACGGGACTAGCGGGCAATCAGTTCTTC; CDR3: CASTGLAGNQFF; D: TRBD2; V: TRBV19; size: -; J: TRBJ2-1
DNA: TGCAGCGTTGAAGGAGGGGGCCACCACGAGCAGTACTTC; CDR3: CSVEGGGHHEQYF; D: TRBD1; V: TRBV29-1; size: -; J: TRBJ2-7
DNA: TGCGCCAGCAGCTTGGTGGGAGGACCGCAGTCCTACGAGCAGTACTTC; CDR3: CASSLVGGPQSYEQYF; D: -; V: TRBV5-1; size: -; J: TRBJ2-7
DNA: TGTGCCAGCACCCAGGTGGACAGGGTCTACGAGCAGTACTTC; CDR3: CASTQVDRVYEQYF; D: TRBD1; V: TRBV28; size: -; J: TRBJ2-7
DNA: TGCGCCAGCAGCCAAGATTGGGTGGGACAGGGGGCAACTAATGAAAAACTGTTTTTT; CDR3: CASSQDWVGQGATNEKLFF; D: TRBD1; V: TRBV4-3; size: -; J: TRBJ1-4
DNA: TGTGCCAGCAGTTTCGGGACTAGCGGCAACACCGGGGAGCTGTTTTTT; CDR3: CASSFGTSGNTGELFF; D: TRBD2; V: TRBV28; size: -; J: TRBJ2-2
DNA: TGTGCCAGCAGCAACGGACAGGGGGCCGGAGAGACCCAGTACTTC; CDR3: CASSNGQGAGETQYF; D: TRBD1; V: TRBV9; size: -; J: TRBJ2-5
DNA: TGTGCCAGCAGCTTGCAACTAGCGGGGGTCCAAGAGACCCAGTACTTC; CDR3: CASSLQLAGVQETQYF; D: TRBD2; V: TRBV5-8; size: -; J: TRBJ2-5
DNA: TGTGCCAGCAGCCTAGGGACAGGGGGCAGGAATCAGCCCCAGCATTTT; CDR3: CASSLGTGGRNQPQHF; D: TRBD1; V: TRBV7-9; size: -; J: TRBJ1-5
DNA: TGTGCCAGCAGTGACAGGGGAGTAGGAGGCTACACCTTC; CDR3: CASSDRGVGGYTF; D: -; V: TRBV2; size: -; J: TRBJ1-2
DNA: TGTGCCAGCAGCGGTGGCAGGGGCCTCGAGCAGTACTTC; CDR3: CASSGGRGLEQYF; D: -; V: TRBV6-5; size: -; J: TRBJ2-7
DNA: TGTGCCAGCAGTTTCGGACAGGGCGAAAAACTGTTTTTT; CDR3: CASSFGQGEKLFF; D: TRBD1; V: TRBV12-3/TRBV12-4; size: -; J: TRBJ1-4
DNA: TGTGCCAGCAGCTCTTCGGGGGGACAGGGTAGTTATGGCTACACCTTC; CDR3: CASSSSGGQGSYGYTF; D: TRBD1; V: TRBV7-9; size: -; J: TRBJ1-2
DNA: TGTGCCAGCAGCTTAGGGCAGGGGGCTAGCACAGATACGCAGTATTTT; CDR3: CASSLGQGASTDTQYF; D: TRBD1; V: TRBV11-3; size: -; J: TRBJ2-3
DNA: TGTGCCAGCAGCGTAGGAGGGAACTCTGGAAACACCATATATTTT; CDR3: CASSVGGNSGNTIYF; D: -; V: TRBV9; size: -; J: TRBJ1-3
DNA: TGTGCCAGCAGCTTAGAAGGAGGCTTTGGAAACACCATATATTTT; CDR3: CASSLEGGFGNTIYF; D: -; V: TRBV11-3; size: few; J: TRBJ1-3
DNA: TGTGCCAGCAGCTCCCTAGGGAGCGATGAGCAGTTCTTC; CDR3: CASSSLGSDEQFF; D: -; V: TRBV5-4; size: -; J: TRBJ2-1
DNA: TGTGCCAGTAGCAACACGCCGGGGGGAGGTACAGATACGCAGTATTTT; CDR3: CASSNTPGGGTDTQYF; D: TRBD2; V: TRBV18; size: -; J: TRBJ2-3
DNA: TGTGCCAGCAGTTACACGCAGGGTTCCATTGGCTACACCTTC; CDR3: CASSYTQGSIGYTF; D: -; V: TRBV6-5; size: -; J: TRBJ1-2